The rows below give T cell receptor beta chains drawn from one sample of a study of T cell clones after liver transplantation. Libraries were prepared by immunoSEQ multiplex PCR; TCRdb keeps only in-frame clonotypes and omits some of them. The sample gives about 120,000 clones, 75% to 95% of which show up once; more than 0.8% is in the top ten. The sample here was CD4+ T cells from blood, taken 12 months after liver transplant. The receptors come from a human patient who received a liver transplant. Some of these T cells may belong to the graft donor. The CDR3 runs from the conserved cysteine through the conserved F or W. Each record gives: J gene, D gene, clone size, V gene, CDR3 protein, CDR3 DNA. The D gene is left open where the match is weak. The size entry is marked missing in some rows and otherwise reads once, few, many or a size class.

J: TRBJ2-3; D: TRBD1; size: NA; V: TRBV11-2; CDR3: CASSVGGGQGADTQYF; DNA: TGTGCCAGCAGCGTAGGAGGGGGACAGGGGGCGGATACGCAGTATTTT
J: TRBJ2-3; D: NA; size: many; V: TRBV9; CDR3: CASSYTQGTDTQYF; DNA: TGTGCCAGCAGCTATACACAGGGCACAGATACGCAGTATTTT
J: TRBJ1-4; D: NA; size: NA; V: TRBV6-5; CDR3: CASSYSQTQWDEKLFF; DNA: TGTGCCAGCAGTTACTCGCAGACCCAGTGGGATGAAAAACTGTTTTTT
J: TRBJ2-7; D: NA; size: NA; V: TRBV4-2; CDR3: CASSQELGHEQYF; DNA: TGTGCCAGCAGCCAAGAGTTGGGGCACGAGCAGTACTTC
J: TRBJ2-1; D: TRBD1; size: NA; V: TRBV2; CDR3: CASRRRPGQGEYEQFF; DNA: TGTGCCAGCAGAAGACGACCGGGACAGGGGGAATACGAGCAGTTCTTC
J: TRBJ2-2; D: NA; size: NA; V: TRBV5-6; CDR3: CASRVDVTGELFF; DNA: TGTGCCAGCAGGGTGGACGTGACCGGGGAGCTGTTTTTT
J: TRBJ2-2; D: NA; size: NA; V: TRBV10-3; CDR3: CAISYYPGELFF; DNA: TGTGCCATCAGTTATTACCCCGGGGAGCTGTTTTTT
J: TRBJ2-6; D: TRBD1; size: NA; V: TRBV19; CDR3: CASTMTGAGANVLTF; DNA: TGTGCCAGTACCATGACAGGGGCCGGGGCCAACGTCCTGACTTTC
J: TRBJ2-1; D: NA; size: NA; V: TRBV7-2; CDR3: CASSSELYNEQFF; DNA: TGTGCCAGCAGCTCTGAGTTGTACAATGAGCAGTTCTTC
J: TRBJ2-6; D: NA; size: NA; V: TRBV11-3; CDR3: CASSLDLRSGANVLTF; DNA: TGTGCCAGCAGCTTAGATCTACGGTCTGGGGCCAACGTCCTGACTTTC
J: TRBJ2-7; D: NA; size: once; V: TRBV6-5; CDR3: CASSYSSAVQAYEQYF; DNA: TGTGCCAGCAGTTACTCGTCGGCGGTTCAGGCCTACGAGCAGTACTTC
J: TRBJ1-1; D: NA; size: once; V: TRBV5-6; CDR3: CASSLRGASMNTEAFF; DNA: TGTGCCAGCAGCTTGCGGGGGGCATCAATGAACACTGAAGCTTTCTTT
J: TRBJ2-3; D: TRBD1; size: NA; V: TRBV6-1; CDR3: CASRRTGGVDTQYF; DNA: TGTGCCAGCAGGAGGACAGGGGGGGTAGATACGCAGTATTTT
J: TRBJ1-2; D: NA; size: NA; V: TRBV19; CDR3: CASSAAVSNYGYTF; DNA: TGTGCCAGTAGCGCGGCAGTCTCTAACTATGGCTACACCTTC
J: TRBJ2-2; D: NA; size: NA; V: TRBV7-2; CDR3: CASSYTATGELFF; DNA: TGTGCCAGCAGCTACACAGCAACCGGGGAGCTGTTTTTT
J: TRBJ1-1; D: TRBD1; size: NA; V: TRBV5-1; CDR3: CASSFTGVPNTEAFF; DNA: TGCGCCAGCAGCTTTACAGGGGTGCCGAACACTGAAGCTTTCTTT
J: TRBJ1-1; D: TRBD1; size: NA; V: TRBV7-3; CDR3: CASSPGTVVGTEAFF; DNA: TGTGCCAGCAGCCCCGGGACAGTGGTGGGCACTGAAGCTTTCTTT
J: TRBJ2-7; D: TRBD1; size: NA; V: TRBV15; CDR3: CATSPPRQGYEQYF; DNA: TGTGCCACCAGCCCCCCCCGACAGGGTTACGAGCAGTACTTC
J: TRBJ1-1; D: TRBD1; size: once; V: TRBV5-8; CDR3: CASSSGQGNTEAFF; DNA: TGTGCCAGCAGCTCCGGACAGGGGAACACTGAAGCTTTCTTT
J: TRBJ2-1; D: NA; size: NA; V: TRBV7-9; CDR3: CASSRDLNEQFF; DNA: TGTGCCAGCAGCCGGGACCTCAATGAGCAGTTCTTC
J: TRBJ2-7; D: NA; size: once; V: TRBV7-2; CDR3: CASSTRAGHGGYEQYF; DNA: TGTGCCAGCAGCACAAGGGCGGGGCACGGGGGATACGAGCAGTACTTC
J: TRBJ2-1; D: NA; size: NA; V: TRBV5-1; CDR3: CASGLDLYNEQFF; DNA: TGCGCCAGCGGCTTGGACCTTTACAATGAGCAGTTCTTC
J: TRBJ1-5; D: NA; size: NA; V: TRBV6-1; CDR3: CASSQSKGNQPQHF; DNA: TGTGCCAGCAGTCAGTCGAAAGGGAATCAGCCCCAGCATTTT
J: TRBJ2-5; D: NA; size: NA; V: TRBV7-7; CDR3: CASSSTGSLGETQYF; DNA: TGTGCCAGCAGCTCCACAGGGTCCTTGGGGGAGACCCAGTACTTC
J: TRBJ1-1; D: NA; size: NA; V: TRBV2; CDR3: CASSDQENTEAFF; DNA: TGTGCCAGCAGTGATCAAGAAAACACTGAAGCTTTCTTT
J: TRBJ1-5; D: TRBD1; size: NA; V: TRBV19; CDR3: CASKSGKGAQGQPQHF; DNA: TGTGCCAGTAAATCAGGGAAGGGGGCACAGGGTCAGCCCCAGCATTTT
J: TRBJ1-5; D: TRBD1; size: NA; V: TRBV28; CDR3: CASSPNRGLDQPQHF; DNA: TGTGCCAGCAGCCCGAACAGGGGGCTCGATCAGCCCCAGCATTTT
J: TRBJ2-3; D: NA; size: few; V: TRBV30; CDR3: CAWSEEGGGLSTDTQYF; DNA: TGTGCCTGGAGTGAGGAGGGAGGGGGTTTGAGCACAGATACGCAGTATTTT
J: TRBJ1-5; D: NA; size: NA; V: TRBV2; CDR3: CASSGNRRHSNQPQHF; DNA: TGTGCCAGCAGTGGTAATAGACGGCATAGCAATCAGCCCCAGCATTTT
J: TRBJ1-2; D: NA; size: NA; V: TRBV11-3; CDR3: CASSPQRRGDGGYTF; DNA: TGTGCCAGCAGCCCCCAGCGCAGGGGTGACGGTGGCTACACCTTC
J: TRBJ2-7; D: NA; size: once; V: TRBV12-5; CDR3: CASAVGRGEQYF; DNA: TGTGCTAGTGCCGTGGGGCGTGGGGAGCAGTACTTC
J: TRBJ2-1; D: TRBD2; size: NA; V: TRBV7-2; CDR3: CASSRAGGSYNEQFF; DNA: TGTGCCAGCAGCAGAGCGGGAGGCTCATACAATGAGCAGTTCTTC
J: TRBJ2-5; D: NA; size: NA; V: TRBV12-5; CDR3: CASGGDSQETQYF; DNA: TGTGCTAGTGGTGGCGACAGCCAAGAGACCCAGTACTTC
J: TRBJ2-2; D: NA; size: NA; V: TRBV9; CDR3: CASTLSGANTGELFF; DNA: TGTGCCAGCACTCTATCCGGGGCGAACACCGGGGAGCTGTTTTTT
J: TRBJ1-2; D: NA; size: NA; V: TRBV7-2; CDR3: CASSQVWAGSDGYTF; DNA: TGTGCCAGCAGCCAAGTCTGGGCGGGTTCTGATGGCTACACCTTC
J: TRBJ1-2; D: NA; size: NA; V: TRBV6-4; CDR3: CASSDSYGDYGYTF; DNA: TGTGCCAGCAGTGACTCGTACGGCGACTATGGCTACACCTTC